The rows below give T cell receptor beta chains drawn from one sample of a study of T cell responses to AZD1222 COVID-19 vaccine. The assay was immunoSEQ multiplex PCR, and TCRdb's table has in-frame clones only and misses some. The table lists 95,000 to 150,000 clones, around 91% of them singletons. The sequencing used peripheral blood, collected on day 0 of AZD1222 vaccination. The origin of the receptors is an adult in good health. CDR3s include the opening cysteine and the closing phenylalanine or tryptophan. D genes are given only for firm matches. Expanded clones are given a class, and other clones once, few, many or no size at all.

v_call: TRBV10-3
d_call: -
clone_size: -
j_call: TRBJ2-2
cdr3_aa: CAISDTQTNTGELFF
cdr3_nt: TGTGCCATCAGTGATACGCAGACCAACACCGGGGAGCTGTTTTTT

v_call: TRBV2
d_call: -
clone_size: -
j_call: TRBJ2-1
cdr3_aa: CAGGSYNEQFF
cdr3_nt: TGTGCCGGCGGATCATACAATGAGCAGTTCTTC

v_call: TRBV9
d_call: TRBD1
clone_size: few
j_call: TRBJ2-7
cdr3_aa: CASSTTGVAWEQYF
cdr3_nt: TGTGCCAGCAGCACTACAGGGGTGGCCTGGGAGCAGTACTTC

v_call: TRBV6-2/TRBV6-3
d_call: -
clone_size: -
j_call: TRBJ1-6
cdr3_aa: CASSKGQSSYNSPLHF
cdr3_nt: TGTGCCAGCAGCAAAGGACAGAGCTCCTATAATTCACCCCTCCACTTT

v_call: TRBV28
d_call: TRBD2
clone_size: once
j_call: TRBJ2-7
cdr3_aa: CASSLPRGVHEQYF
cdr3_nt: TGTGCCAGCAGCCTACCCCGGGGGGTCCACGAGCAGTACTTC

v_call: TRBV7-9
d_call: -
clone_size: -
j_call: TRBJ2-7
cdr3_aa: CASSLATRASYEQYF
cdr3_nt: TGTGCCAGCAGCTTAGCTACCCGGGCCTCCTACGAGCAGTACTTC

v_call: TRBV5-4
d_call: -
clone_size: -
j_call: TRBJ1-3
cdr3_aa: CASSLKRESGNTIYF
cdr3_nt: TGTGCCAGCAGCTTGAAACGGGAATCTGGAAACACCATATATTTT

v_call: TRBV18
d_call: -
clone_size: -
j_call: TRBJ2-5
cdr3_aa: CASSLVAETQYF
cdr3_nt: TGTGCCAGCTCCCTCGTGGCCGAGACCCAGTACTTC

v_call: TRBV7-2
d_call: TRBD2
clone_size: -
j_call: TRBJ2-3
cdr3_aa: CASSPRLAGGLGPTDTQYF
cdr3_nt: TGTGCCAGCAGCCCTCGACTAGCGGGGGGTTTGGGTCCCACAGATACGCAGTATTTT

v_call: TRBV27
d_call: TRBD1
clone_size: -
j_call: TRBJ2-5
cdr3_aa: CASSPGTGTWETQYF
cdr3_nt: TGTGCCAGCAGTCCCGGGACAGGGACGTGGGAGACCCAGTACTTC

v_call: TRBV30
d_call: -
clone_size: -
j_call: TRBJ2-7
cdr3_aa: CAWSVGTGSYEQYF
cdr3_nt: TGTGCCTGGAGTGTGGGCACCGGTTCCTACGAGCAGTACTTC

v_call: TRBV6-5
d_call: TRBD2
clone_size: -
j_call: TRBJ2-7
cdr3_aa: CASSPTSGGVYEQYF
cdr3_nt: TGTGCCAGCAGCCCGACTAGCGGGGGGGTCTACGAGCAGTACTTC

v_call: TRBV2
d_call: -
clone_size: -
j_call: TRBJ2-6
cdr3_aa: CASTQAGANVLTF
cdr3_nt: TGTGCCAGCACCCAAGCTGGGGCCAACGTCCTGACTTTC

v_call: TRBV6-5
d_call: -
clone_size: once
j_call: TRBJ1-1
cdr3_aa: CASSPRGGNTEAFF
cdr3_nt: TGTGCCAGCAGTCCCCGGGGGGGCAACACTGAAGCTTTCTTT

v_call: TRBV15
d_call: -
clone_size: -
j_call: TRBJ2-5
cdr3_aa: CATSSDLGGRETQYF
cdr3_nt: TGTGCCACCAGCAGTGACCTCGGGGGGCGAGAGACCCAGTACTTC

v_call: TRBV4-1
d_call: -
clone_size: -
j_call: TRBJ1-2
cdr3_aa: CASSQALQGSVFGYTF
cdr3_nt: TGCGCCAGCAGCCAAGCCCTACAGGGATCGGTGTTTGGCTACACCTTC

v_call: TRBV10-3
d_call: -
clone_size: once
j_call: TRBJ1-6
cdr3_aa: CAISPYDNSPLHF
cdr3_nt: TGTGCCATCAGCCCATACGATAATTCACCCCTCCACTTT

v_call: TRBV3-1/TRBV3-2
d_call: -
clone_size: -
j_call: TRBJ2-1
cdr3_aa: CASSQGPYSYNEQFF
cdr3_nt: TGTGCCAGCAGCCAGGGGCCCTACTCCTACAATGAGCAGTTCTTC

v_call: TRBV7-2
d_call: TRBD2
clone_size: -
j_call: TRBJ2-1
cdr3_aa: CASSRSGLAGGKVEQFF
cdr3_nt: TGTGCCAGCAGCAGATCGGGACTAGCGGGGGGGAAGGTCGAGCAGTTCTTC

v_call: TRBV5-1
d_call: TRBD2
clone_size: once
j_call: TRBJ2-2
cdr3_aa: CASSLRRGSGELFF
cdr3_nt: TGCGCCAGCAGCTTACGGCGGGGGTCCGGGGAGCTGTTTTTT

v_call: TRBV7-9
d_call: -
clone_size: -
j_call: TRBJ1-3
cdr3_aa: CASSLVGNTIYF
cdr3_nt: TGTGCCAGCAGCCTTGTTGGAAACACCATATATTTT

v_call: TRBV28
d_call: -
clone_size: -
j_call: TRBJ1-4
cdr3_aa: CASTPWAAPSTNEKLFF
cdr3_nt: TGTGCCAGCACCCCTTGGGCAGCACCTTCAACTAATGAAAAACTGTTTTTT